These 4 T cell receptor beta chains were sequenced from one sample in a study of radiotherapy plus CTLA-4 blockade in lung cancer (dated 2018 in TCRdb). Libraries were constructed by the immunoSEQ multiplex PCR assay. TCRdb provides this immuneACCESS table in a form limited to in-frame rearrangements. Some clones are lacking; in checked studies, under half of them reflect an unresolved V gene, and why the rest are absent is not known. In this sample the table shows 85,000 to 90,000 clones, more than 75% of which occur a single time. In total, the top ten clones hold 16% of the sample. This sample comprised peripheral blood, obtained from a patient treated with radiotherapy plus ipilimumab. The receptors here all came from a human donor with non-small cell lung cancer that progressed on radiotherapy plus ipilimumab.

The genes are TRBV30 and TRBJ2-5; D possibly corresponds to TRBD2 (6 bases). The CDR3 extends over 14 amino acids. Germline loops: CDR1 GTSNPN, CDR2 SVGIG (reference sequence). Trimming removed 1 base from V and 7 bases from J, with 16 bases in between. The CDR3 bases are TGTGCCTGGAGTGGTGGGGCGGCGGGGTGGACCCAGTACTTC. Its translation: CAWSGGAAGWTQYF.

The chain has TRBV6-5 and TRBJ1-2; TRBD1 agrees at 8 bases. Germline loops: CDR1 MNHEY, CDR2 SVGAGI. This CDR3 contains 14 residues. V shed 5 bases and J 4 bases; nucleotides not matched to a gene: 6. The CDR3 region is CASSPGGPGYGYTF. CDR3 nucleotides: TGTGCCAGCAGTCCAGGGGGCCCGGGCTATGGCTACACCTTC.

This CDR3 reads CASSPSWRSPEPQHF. The CDR3 DNA follows: TGTGCCAGCAGCCCCAGCTGGCGGAGCCCGGAGCCCCAGCATTTT. V and J are TRBV7-9 and TRBJ1-5, with D hard to call. The CDR3 sequence is 15 residues long. V shed 5 bases and J shed 8 bases, with 19 bases lying between them. CDR1 and CDR2 from the germline V gene are SEHNR and FQNEAQ (reference sequence).

The chain has TRBV18 and TRBJ1-3, with 9 bases aligning to TRBD1. The germline gives CDR1 KGHSH, CDR2 LQKENI. The CDR3 has 15 amino acids. J lost 4 bases, V lost 3 bases, and 4 bases had no gene match. The DNA for the CDR3 is TGTGCCAGCTCACCGGCGGGGACAGGGGGAAACACCATATATTTT. It yields the protein CASSPAGTGGNTIYF.